This TCR beta chain was found in a study of CD8 T cells in Susac syndrome. This CDR3 contains 13 residues. CDR1 is SQVTM, CDR2 ANQGSEA, per germline. The V gene lost 7 bases and the J gene lost 2 bases, with 15 bases spanning the gap. Study conclusions and caveats: The authors acknowledged that their TCR sequencing and HLA analysis involved a relatively small number of individuals.

A remark on this clonotype: Its specificity is not known.

Sequencing of TCR beta was carried out in blood CD8+ and CD4+ T cells. In contrast to the negatively isolated CD8+ and CD4+ T cells, TEMRA cells were FACS-enriched. Random-hexamer reverse transcription was applied to about 0.5 to 1 ug RNA. The method of amplification for TCR beta CDR3 was immunoSEQ multiplex PCR, covering 54 Vbeta and 13 Jbeta. One entry per CDR3 protein, called by TCRdb with MiXCR from the immunoSEQ multiplex PCR reads. Of about 66,000 distinct CDR3 sequences in the sample, around 95% were seen once. The clonotype was recovered from a human donor with multiple sclerosis. Specimen: CD8+ T cells from PBMCs. This sequence joins TRBV29-1 and TRBJ2-7, with D perhaps TRBD1 (6 bases). The CDR3 protein is CSATGTSPYEQYF. The DNA for the CDR3 is TGCAGCGCAACCGGGACAAGTCCCTACGAGCAGTACTTC.